This TCR beta chain was observed in a study of CD8 T cells in ankylosing spondylitis. General observations from the study: Blood from ankylosing spondylitis patients appeared to carry a characteristic roughly 8-variant TCR beta motif.

This clonotype was detected only a few times. Antigen specificity is unknown. In making TCR beta libraries, quantitative 5'-RACE with molecular barcodes was used. A single record per CDR3 protein comes from TCRdb applying MiXCR to the 5' RACE reads. The repertoire holds 670,000 or so distinct CDR3 sequences, with under 20% as singletons. The sequencing sample was made of blood, either unsorted or a sorted T cell fraction (not recorded which). The receptor comes from a male donor with ankylosing spondylitis.

The CDR3 nucleotides read TGTGCCACCAGCAGAGAGGCACGACCTACGCTCTATGGCTACACCTTC. Translation: CATSREARPTLYGYTF. The chain employs TRBV15 and TRBJ1-2; D not resolved. Germline lookup yields CDR1 LNHNV and CDR2 YYDKDF (reference sequence). V lost 0 bases to trimming and J lost 4 bases, with 15 bases between them. This CDR3 is built from 16 residues.